Listed below are T cell receptor beta chains from one sample, sequenced in a study of cytomegalovirus exposure and HLA in healthy donors. Here immunoSEQ multiplex PCR was the method, and the copy in TCRdb shows in-frame clones only, minus some. The sample holds around 91,000 clones, 60% to 80% seen once. Material for sequencing was PBMCs. These receptors were taken from a man between 60 and 75 years old in good health and CMV-seronegative. The CDR3 runs from the conserved cysteine through the conserved F or W.

V gene	J gene	CDR3 protein
TRBV5-1	TRBJ2-3	CASSLHSNRADTQYF
TRBV2	TRBJ1-6	CASSEDGASNSPLHF
TRBV12-5	TRBJ1-1	CASGLSPGQGSTEAFF
TRBV9	TRBJ1-3	CASSSQGLVGNTIYF
TRBV25-1	TRBJ1-1	CASSKGQAMNSEAFF
TRBV10-3	TRBJ2-3	CAISENGLGTDTQYF
TRBV28	TRBJ1-5	CASRGDRGWDNQPQHF
TRBV6-5	TRBJ2-5	CATTLRGENQETQYF
TRBV20-1	TRBJ2-5	CSARDRSQYF
TRBV7-6	TRBJ2-1	CASSHLGTSGGADEQFF
TRBV7-8	TRBJ2-2	CASSLVAGAKTGELFF
TRBV6-6	TRBJ1-2	CASSYEEAGYTF
TRBV6-5	TRBJ1-3	CASSYSRWTVLNTIYF
TRBV5-4	TRBJ2-2	CASSLDSPGELFF
TRBV7-2	TRBJ2-5	CASSLSPGLTETQYF
TRBV11-3	TRBJ1-1	CASSWAGTEAFF